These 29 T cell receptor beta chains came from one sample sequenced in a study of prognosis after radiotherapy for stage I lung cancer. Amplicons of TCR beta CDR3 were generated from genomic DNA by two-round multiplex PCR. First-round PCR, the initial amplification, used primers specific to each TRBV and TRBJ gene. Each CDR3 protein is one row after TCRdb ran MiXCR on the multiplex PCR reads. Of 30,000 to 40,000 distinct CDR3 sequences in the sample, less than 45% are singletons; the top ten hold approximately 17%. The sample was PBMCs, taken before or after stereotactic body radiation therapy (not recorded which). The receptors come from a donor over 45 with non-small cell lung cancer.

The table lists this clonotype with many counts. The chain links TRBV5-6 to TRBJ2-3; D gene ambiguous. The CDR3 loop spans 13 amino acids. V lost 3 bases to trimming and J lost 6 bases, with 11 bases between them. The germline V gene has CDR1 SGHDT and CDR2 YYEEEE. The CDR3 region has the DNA TGTGCCAGCAGCTCTGAGGTAGGGGATACGCAGTATTTT. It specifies CASSSEVGDTQYF.

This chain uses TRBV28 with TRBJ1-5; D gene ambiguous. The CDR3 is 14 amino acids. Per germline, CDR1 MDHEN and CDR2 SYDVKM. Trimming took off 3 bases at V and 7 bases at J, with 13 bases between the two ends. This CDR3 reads CASSFWVGRQPQHF. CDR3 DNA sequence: TGTGCCAGCAGTTTCTGGGTCGGTAGGCAGCCCCAGCATTTT.

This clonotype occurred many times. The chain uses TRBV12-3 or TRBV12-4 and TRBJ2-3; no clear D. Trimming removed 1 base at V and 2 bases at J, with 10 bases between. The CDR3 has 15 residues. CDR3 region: CASSLDGRYTDTQYF. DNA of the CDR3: TGTGCCAGCAGTTTAGATGGCCGCTACACAGATACGCAGTATTTT.

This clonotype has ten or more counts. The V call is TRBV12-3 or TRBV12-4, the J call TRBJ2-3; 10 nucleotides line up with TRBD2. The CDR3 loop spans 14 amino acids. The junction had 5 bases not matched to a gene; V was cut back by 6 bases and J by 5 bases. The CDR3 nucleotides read TGTGCCAGCAGCCAGCGGGAGGGGATAGATACGCAGTATTTT. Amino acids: CASSQREGIDTQYF.

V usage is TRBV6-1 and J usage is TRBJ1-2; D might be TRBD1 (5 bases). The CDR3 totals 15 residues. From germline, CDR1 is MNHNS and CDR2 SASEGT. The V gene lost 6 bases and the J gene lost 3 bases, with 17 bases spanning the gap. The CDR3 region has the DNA TGTGCCAGCAGCCCCCGGCTCGGGGGGGACTATGGCTACACCTTC. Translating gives CASSPRLGGDYGYTF.

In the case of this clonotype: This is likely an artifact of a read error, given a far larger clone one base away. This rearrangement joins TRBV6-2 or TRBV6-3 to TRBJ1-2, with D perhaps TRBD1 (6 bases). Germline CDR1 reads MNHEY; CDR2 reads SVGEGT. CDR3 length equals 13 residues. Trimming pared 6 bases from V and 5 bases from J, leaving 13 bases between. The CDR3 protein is CASRATGCYGYTF. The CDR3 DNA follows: TGTGCCAGCAGAGCCACAGGGTGTTATGGCTACACCTTC.

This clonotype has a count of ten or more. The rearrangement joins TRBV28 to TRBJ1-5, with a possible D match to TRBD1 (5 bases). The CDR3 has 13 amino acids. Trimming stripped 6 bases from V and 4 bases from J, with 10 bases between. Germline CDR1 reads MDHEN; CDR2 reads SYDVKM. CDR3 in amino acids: CASSPGGNQPQHF. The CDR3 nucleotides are TGTGCCAGCAGCCCCGGGGGGAATCAGCCCCAGCATTTT.

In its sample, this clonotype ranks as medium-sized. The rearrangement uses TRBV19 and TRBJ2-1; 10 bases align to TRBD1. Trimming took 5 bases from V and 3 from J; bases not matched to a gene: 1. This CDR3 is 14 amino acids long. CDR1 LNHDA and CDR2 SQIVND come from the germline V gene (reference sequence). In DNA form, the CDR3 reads TGTGCCAGTAGTTGGGACAGGGGCTACAATGAGCAGTTCTTC. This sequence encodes CASSWDRGYNEQFF. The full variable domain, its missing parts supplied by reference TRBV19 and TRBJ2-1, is DGGITQSPKYLFRKEGQNVTLSCEQNLNHDAMYWYRQDPGQGLRLIYYSQIVNDFQKGDIAEGYSVSREKKESFPLTVTSAQKNPTAFYLCASSWDRGYNEQFFGPGTRLTVL.

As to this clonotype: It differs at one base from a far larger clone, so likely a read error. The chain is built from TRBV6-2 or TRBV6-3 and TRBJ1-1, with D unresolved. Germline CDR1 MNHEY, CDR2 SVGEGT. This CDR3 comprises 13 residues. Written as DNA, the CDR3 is TGTGCCAGCAGGTGGACGGTGAAAACTGAAGCTTTCTTT. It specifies CASRWTVKTEAFF.

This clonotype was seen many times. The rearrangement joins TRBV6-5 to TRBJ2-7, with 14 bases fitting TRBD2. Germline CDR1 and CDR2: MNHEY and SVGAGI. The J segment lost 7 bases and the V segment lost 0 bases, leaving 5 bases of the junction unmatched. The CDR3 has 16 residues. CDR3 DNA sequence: TGTGCCAGCAGTTACTCGACTAGCGGGGGGGCGGGGGAGCAGTACTTC. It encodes CASSYSTSGGAGEQYF.

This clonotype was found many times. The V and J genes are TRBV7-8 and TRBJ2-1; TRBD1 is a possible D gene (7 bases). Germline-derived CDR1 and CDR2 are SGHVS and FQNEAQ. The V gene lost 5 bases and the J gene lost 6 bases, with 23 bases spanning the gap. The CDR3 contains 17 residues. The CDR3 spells CASSPVGSRGAFNEQFF. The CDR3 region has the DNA TGTGCCAGCAGCCCCGTAGGATCCAGGGGGGCATTCAATGAGCAGTTCTTC.

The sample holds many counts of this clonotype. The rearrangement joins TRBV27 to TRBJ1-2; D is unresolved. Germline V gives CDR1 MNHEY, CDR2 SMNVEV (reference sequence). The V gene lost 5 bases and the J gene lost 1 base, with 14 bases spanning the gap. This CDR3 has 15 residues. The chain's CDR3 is CASSLSLPLNYGYTF. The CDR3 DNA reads TGTGCCAGCAGTCTCAGCCTACCCCTTAACTATGGCTACACCTTC.

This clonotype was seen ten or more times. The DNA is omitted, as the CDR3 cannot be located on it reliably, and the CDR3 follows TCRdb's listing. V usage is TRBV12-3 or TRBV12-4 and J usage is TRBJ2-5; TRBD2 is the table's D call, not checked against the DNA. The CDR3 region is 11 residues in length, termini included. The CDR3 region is CASVGRGSLAF.

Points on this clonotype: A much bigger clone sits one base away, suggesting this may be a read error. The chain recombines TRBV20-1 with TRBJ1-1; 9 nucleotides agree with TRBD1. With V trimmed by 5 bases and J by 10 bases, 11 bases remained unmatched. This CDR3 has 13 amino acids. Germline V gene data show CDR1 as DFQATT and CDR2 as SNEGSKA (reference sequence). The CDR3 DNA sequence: TGCAGTGCTCCACTCCGACAGGGGGGAGGAGCTTTCTTT. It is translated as CSAPLRQGGGAFF.

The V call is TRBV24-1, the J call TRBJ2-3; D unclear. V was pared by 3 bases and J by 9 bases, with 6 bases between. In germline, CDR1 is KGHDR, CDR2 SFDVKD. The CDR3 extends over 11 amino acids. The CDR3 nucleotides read TGTGCCACCAGTGATCCCCTCACGCAGTATTTT. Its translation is CATSDPLTQYF.

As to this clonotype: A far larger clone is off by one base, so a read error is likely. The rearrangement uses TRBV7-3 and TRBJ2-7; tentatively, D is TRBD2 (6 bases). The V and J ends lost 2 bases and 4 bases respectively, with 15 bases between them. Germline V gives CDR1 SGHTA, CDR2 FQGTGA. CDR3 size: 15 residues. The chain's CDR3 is CASSLEAGIGYEQYF. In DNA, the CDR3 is TGTGCCAGCAGCTTAGAGGCGGGGATCGGGTACGAGCAGTACTTC.

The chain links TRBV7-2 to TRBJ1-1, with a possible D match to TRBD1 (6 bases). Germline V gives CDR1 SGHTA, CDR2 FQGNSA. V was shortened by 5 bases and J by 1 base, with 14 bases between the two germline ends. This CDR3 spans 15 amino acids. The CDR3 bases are TGTGCCAGCAGCCCCCAACAGGGCGGGAACACTGAAGCTTTCTTT. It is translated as CASSPQQGGNTEAFF.

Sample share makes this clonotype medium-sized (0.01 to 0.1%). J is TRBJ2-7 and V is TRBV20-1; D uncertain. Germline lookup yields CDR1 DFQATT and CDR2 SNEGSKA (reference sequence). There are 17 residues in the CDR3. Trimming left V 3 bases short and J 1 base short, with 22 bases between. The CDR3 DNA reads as TGCAGTGCTAGTGCAGGCGAAGGCAGAATTTTTTCCTACGAGCAGTACTTC. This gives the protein CSASAGEGRIFSYEQYF.

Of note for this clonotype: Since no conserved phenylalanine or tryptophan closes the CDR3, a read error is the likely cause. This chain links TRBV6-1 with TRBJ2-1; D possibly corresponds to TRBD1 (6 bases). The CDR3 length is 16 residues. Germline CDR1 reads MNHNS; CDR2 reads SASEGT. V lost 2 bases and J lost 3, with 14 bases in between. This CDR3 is CASSESSTGYYNEQFI. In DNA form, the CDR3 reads TGTGCCAGCAGTGAATCTTCGACAGGCTACTACAATGAGCAGTTCATC.

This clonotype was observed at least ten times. This CDR3 reads CASSPRGGQHNQPQHF. The CDR3 region has the DNA TGTGCCAGCAGTCCTCGGGGGGGACAACACAATCAGCCCCAGCATTTT. V usage is TRBV28 and J usage is TRBJ1-5; possibly TRBD1 for D (6 bases). CDR1 and CDR2 from the germline V gene are MDHEN and SYDVKM. CDR3 length equals 16 residues. Trimming removed 5 bases from V and 3 bases from J, with 17 bases in between.

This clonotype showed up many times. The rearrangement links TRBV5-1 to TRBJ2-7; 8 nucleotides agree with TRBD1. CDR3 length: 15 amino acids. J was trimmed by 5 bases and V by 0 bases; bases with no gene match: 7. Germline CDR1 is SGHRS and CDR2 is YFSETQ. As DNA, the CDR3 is TGCGCCAGCAGCTTGGAGGGACAGGAGTTCCACGAGCAGTACTTC. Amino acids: CASSLEGQEFHEQYF.

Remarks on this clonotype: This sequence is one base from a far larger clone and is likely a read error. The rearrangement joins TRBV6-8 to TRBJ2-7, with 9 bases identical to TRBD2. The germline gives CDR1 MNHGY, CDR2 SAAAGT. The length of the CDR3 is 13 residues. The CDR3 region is CASRLADSYGQYF. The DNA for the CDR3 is TGTGCCAGCCGACTAGCGGACTCCTACGGGCAGTACTTC.

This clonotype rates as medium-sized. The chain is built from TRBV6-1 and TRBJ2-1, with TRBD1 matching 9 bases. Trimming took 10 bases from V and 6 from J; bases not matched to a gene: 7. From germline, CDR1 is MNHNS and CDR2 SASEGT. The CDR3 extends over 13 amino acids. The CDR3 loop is CATTGGWSNEQFF. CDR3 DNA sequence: TGTGCCACCACAGGGGGCTGGAGCAATGAGCAGTTCTTC.

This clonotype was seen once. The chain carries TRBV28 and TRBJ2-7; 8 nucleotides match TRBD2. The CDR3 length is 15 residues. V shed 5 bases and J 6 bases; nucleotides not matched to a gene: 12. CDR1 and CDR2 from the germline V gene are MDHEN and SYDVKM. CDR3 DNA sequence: TGTGCCAGCAGTCCCGGGGGGGGCCCTCCTTTCGAGCAGTACTTC. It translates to CASSPGGGPPFEQYF.

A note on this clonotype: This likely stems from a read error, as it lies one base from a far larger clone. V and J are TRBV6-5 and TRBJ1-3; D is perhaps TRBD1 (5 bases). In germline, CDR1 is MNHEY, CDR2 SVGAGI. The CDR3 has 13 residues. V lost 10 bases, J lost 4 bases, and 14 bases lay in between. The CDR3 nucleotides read TGTGCCAACGGTGGGGGGACCGGAAACACCATATATTTT. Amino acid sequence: CANGGGTGNTIYF.

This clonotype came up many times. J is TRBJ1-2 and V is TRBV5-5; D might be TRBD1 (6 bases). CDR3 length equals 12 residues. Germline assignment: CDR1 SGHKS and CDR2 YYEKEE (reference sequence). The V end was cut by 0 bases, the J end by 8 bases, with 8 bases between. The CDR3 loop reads CASSLARGGYTF. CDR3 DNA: TGTGCCAGCAGCTTGGCCAGGGGCGGCTACACCTTC.

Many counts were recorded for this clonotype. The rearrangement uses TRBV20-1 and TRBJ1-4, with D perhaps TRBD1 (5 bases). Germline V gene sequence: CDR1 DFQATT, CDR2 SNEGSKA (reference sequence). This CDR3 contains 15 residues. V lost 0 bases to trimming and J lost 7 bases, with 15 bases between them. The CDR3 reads CSARDLAGGAEKLFF. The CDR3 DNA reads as TGCAGTGCTAGAGACCTAGCGGGGGGAGCTGAAAAACTGTTTTTT.

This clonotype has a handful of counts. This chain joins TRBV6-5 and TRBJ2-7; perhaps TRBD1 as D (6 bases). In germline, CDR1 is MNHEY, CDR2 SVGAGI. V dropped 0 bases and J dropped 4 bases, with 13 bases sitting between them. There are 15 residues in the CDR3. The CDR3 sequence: CASSYSPQGGYEQYF. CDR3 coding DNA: TGTGCCAGCAGTTACTCGCCACAGGGTGGGTACGAGCAGTACTTC.

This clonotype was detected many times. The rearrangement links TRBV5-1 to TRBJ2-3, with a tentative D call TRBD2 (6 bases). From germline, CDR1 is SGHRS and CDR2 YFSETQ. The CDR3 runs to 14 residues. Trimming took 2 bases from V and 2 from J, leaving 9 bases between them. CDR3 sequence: CASSFGRITDTQYF. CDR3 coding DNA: TGCGCCAGCAGCTTTGGGAGGATCACAGATACGCAGTATTTT.